This T cell receptor beta chain was retrieved from a study of PD-1 blockade in mismatch repair-deficient tumors. Study-level information: Enrolled 2013-2016, patients had progressing, pretreated mismatch repair-deficient cancers of 12 types. Study-wide findings and caveats: After pembrolizumab, tumor-resident clones rose rapidly, then generally contracted before radiologic responses.

V lost 1 base and J 9 bases, leaving 13 bases between the germline ends. The CDR3 has 14 residues. Germline V gives CDR1 SNHLY, CDR2 FYNNEI. Every patient had mismatch repair deficiency by PCR or immunohistochemistry. Using immunoSEQ multiplex PCR, the repertoire was profiled, and TCRdb retains in-frame clones only, with some absent. The table lists around 50,000 clones, over 65% of them singletons. This clone was seen more than once but under ten times. Its specificity is not known. The clonotype was recovered from an adult with mismatch repair-deficient cancer. Sample: peripheral blood, taken 4 weeks after starting pembrolizumab. This chain uses TRBV2 with TRBJ2-1; a possible D gene is TRBD2 (6 bases). CDR3 sequence (DNA): TGTGCCAGCAGTGAAGGTCTAGCGTTCGGTGAGCAGTTCTTC. It encodes CASSEGLAFGEQFF. The full variable domain, completed using reference TRBV2 and TRBJ2-1, is EPEVTQTPSHQVTQMGQEVILRCVPISNHLYFYWYRQILGQKVEFLVSFYNNEISEKSEIFDDQFSVERPDGSNFTLKIRSTKLEDSAMYFCASSEGLAFGEQFFGPGTRLTVL.